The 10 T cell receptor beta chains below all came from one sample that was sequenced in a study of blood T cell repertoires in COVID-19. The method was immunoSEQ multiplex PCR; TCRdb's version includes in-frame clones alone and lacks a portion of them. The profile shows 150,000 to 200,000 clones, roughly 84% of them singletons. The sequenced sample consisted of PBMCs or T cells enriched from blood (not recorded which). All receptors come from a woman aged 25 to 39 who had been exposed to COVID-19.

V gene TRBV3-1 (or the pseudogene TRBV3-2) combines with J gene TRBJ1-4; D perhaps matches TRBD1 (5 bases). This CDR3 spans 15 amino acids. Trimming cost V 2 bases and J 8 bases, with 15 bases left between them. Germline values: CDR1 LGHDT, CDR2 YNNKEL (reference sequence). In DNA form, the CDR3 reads TGTGCCAGCAGCCAATCGGGGGTTGTTTGGGAAAAACTGTTTTTT. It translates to CASSQSGVVWEKLFF.

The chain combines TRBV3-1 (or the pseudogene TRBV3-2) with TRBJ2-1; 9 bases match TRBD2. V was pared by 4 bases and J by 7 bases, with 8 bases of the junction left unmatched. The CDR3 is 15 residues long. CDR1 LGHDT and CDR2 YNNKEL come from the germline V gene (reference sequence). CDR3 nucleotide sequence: TGTGCCAGCAGCCGTTCGACTAGCGGACCGAATGAGCAGTTCTTC. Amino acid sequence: CASSRSTSGPNEQFF.

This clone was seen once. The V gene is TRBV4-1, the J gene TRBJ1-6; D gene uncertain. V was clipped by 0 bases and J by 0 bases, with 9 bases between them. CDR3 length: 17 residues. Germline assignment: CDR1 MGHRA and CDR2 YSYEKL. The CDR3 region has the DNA TGCGCCAGCAGCCAAGATGGTTGGAGCTCCTATAATTCACCCCTCCACTTT. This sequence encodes CASSQDGWSSYNSPLHF.

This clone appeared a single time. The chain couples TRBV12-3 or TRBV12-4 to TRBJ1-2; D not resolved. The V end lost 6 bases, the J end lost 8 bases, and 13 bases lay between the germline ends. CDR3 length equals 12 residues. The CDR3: CASSGNSLGYTF. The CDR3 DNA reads TGTGCCAGCAGCGGGAACTCTCTGGGCTACACCTTC.

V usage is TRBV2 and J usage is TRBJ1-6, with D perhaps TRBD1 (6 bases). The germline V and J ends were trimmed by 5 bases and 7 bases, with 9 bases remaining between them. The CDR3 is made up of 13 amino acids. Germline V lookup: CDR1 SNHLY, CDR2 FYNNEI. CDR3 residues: CASSPDSNSPLHF. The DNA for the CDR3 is TGTGCCAGCAGTCCGGACAGCAATTCACCCCTCCACTTT.

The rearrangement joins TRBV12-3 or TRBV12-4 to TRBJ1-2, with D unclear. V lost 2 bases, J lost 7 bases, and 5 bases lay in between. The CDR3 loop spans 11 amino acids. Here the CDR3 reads CASSLNGGYTF. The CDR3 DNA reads TGTGCCAGCAGTTTAAACGGTGGCTACACCTTC.

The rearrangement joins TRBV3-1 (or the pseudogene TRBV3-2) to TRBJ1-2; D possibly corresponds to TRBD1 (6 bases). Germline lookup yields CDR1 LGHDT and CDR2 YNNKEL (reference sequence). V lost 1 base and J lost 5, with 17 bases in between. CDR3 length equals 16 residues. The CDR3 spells CASSQVLVGAGYGYTF. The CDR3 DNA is TGTGCCAGCAGCCAAGTGTTAGTGGGGGCTGGGTATGGCTACACCTTC.

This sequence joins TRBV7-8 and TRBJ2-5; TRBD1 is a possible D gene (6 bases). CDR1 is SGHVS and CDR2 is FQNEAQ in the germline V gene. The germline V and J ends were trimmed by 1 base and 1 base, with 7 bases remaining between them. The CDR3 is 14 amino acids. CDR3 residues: CASSLDRAQETQYF. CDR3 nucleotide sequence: TGTGCCAGCAGCTTAGACAGGGCCCAAGAGACCCAGTACTTC.

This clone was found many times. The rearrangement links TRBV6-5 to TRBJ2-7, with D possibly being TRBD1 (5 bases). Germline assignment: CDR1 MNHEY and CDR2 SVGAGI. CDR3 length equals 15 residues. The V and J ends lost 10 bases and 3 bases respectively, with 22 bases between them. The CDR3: CATQQGGDSNYEQYF. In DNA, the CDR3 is TGTGCCACTCAGCAGGGTGGCGACAGCAACTACGAGCAGTACTTC.

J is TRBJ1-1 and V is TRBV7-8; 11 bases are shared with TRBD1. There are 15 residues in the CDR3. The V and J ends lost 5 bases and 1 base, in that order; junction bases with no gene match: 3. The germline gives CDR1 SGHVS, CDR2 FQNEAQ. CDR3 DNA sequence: TGTGCCAGCAGCGACGGACAGGGGGCGAACACTGAAGCTTTCTTT. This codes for CASSDGQGANTEAFF.